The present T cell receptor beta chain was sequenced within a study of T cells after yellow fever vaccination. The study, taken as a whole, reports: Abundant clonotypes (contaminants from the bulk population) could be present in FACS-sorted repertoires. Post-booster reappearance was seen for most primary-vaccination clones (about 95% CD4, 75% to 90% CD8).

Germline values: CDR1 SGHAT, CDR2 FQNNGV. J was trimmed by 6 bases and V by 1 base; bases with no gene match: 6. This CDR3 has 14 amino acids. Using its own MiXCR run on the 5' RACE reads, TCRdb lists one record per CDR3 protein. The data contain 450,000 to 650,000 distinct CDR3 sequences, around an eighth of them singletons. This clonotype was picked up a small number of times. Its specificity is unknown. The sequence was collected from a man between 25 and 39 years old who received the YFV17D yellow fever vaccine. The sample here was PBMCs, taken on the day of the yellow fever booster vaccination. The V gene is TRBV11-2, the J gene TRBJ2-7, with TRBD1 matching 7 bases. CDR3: CASSLVKGQSEQYF. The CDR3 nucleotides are TGTGCCAGCAGCTTAGTTAAGGGACAGTCCGAGCAGTACTTC.